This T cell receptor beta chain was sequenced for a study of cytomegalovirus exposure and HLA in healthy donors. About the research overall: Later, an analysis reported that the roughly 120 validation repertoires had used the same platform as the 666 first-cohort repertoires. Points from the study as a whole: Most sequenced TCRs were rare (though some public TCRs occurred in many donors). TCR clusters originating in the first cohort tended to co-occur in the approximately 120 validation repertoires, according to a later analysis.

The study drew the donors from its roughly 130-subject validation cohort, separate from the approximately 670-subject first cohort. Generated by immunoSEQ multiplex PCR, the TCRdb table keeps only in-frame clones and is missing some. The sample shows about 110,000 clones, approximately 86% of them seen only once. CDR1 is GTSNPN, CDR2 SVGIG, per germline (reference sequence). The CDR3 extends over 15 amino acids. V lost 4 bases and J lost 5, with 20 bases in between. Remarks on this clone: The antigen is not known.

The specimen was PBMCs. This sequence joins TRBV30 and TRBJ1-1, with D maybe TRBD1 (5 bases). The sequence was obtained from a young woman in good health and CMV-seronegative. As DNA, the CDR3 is TGTGCCTGGACCTCCAGCGCAGGGAGGAGGACTGAAGCTTTCTTT. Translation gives CAWTSSAGRRTEAFF.